The 18 T cell receptor beta chains below come from one sample, sequenced in a study of metastatic and nonmetastatic thyroid tumors. Patients were all untreated before their thyroid surgery. TCRdb used MiXCR to call clones anew from the PCR reads. Among more than 15,000 clones listed, about 32% were seen once. The sequenced sample consisted of tumor tissue. The receptors were sampled from a female donor with papillary thyroid cancer or a benign thyroid nodule (not recorded which). Some clones in this sample may be carry-over from other donors' samples.

The genes are TRBV20-1 and TRBJ2-6, with 7 bases aligning to TRBD1. The CDR3 loop spans 15 amino acids. Germline V gene data show CDR1 as DFQATT and CDR2 as SNEGSKA (reference sequence). Germline trimming cut 2 bases from V and 4 bases from J; bases unmatched to any gene: 5. CDR3 amino acids: CSARTDRAGANVLTF. CDR3 bases: TGCAGTGCTAGAACTGACAGGGCCGGGGCCAACGTCCTGACTTTC.

The chain combines TRBV3-1 with TRBJ2-5, with a possible D match to TRBD1 (6 bases). Trimming took off 2 bases at V and 4 bases at J, with 8 bases between the two ends. CDR1 is LGHDT, CDR2 YNNKEL, per germline (reference sequence). The CDR3 spans 13 residues. The CDR3 sequence: CASSQSQGETQYF. For the CDR3, the DNA is TGTGCCAGCAGCCAATCACAGGGAGAGACCCAGTACTTC.

V is TRBV20-1 and J is TRBJ2-2; 9 bases are shared with TRBD2. Germline V lookup: CDR1 DFQATT, CDR2 SNEGSKA (reference sequence). The V gene end was trimmed by 5 bases and the J gene end by 3 bases; junction bases not matched to a gene: 10. The CDR3 length is 16 residues. CDR3 bases: TGCAGTGCTCCTCGGGTAGCGGGAGTTCACACCGGGGAGCTGTTTTTT. It yields the protein CSAPRVAGVHTGELFF.

This clone has just a few counts. J is TRBJ1-2 and V is TRBV6-1; tentatively, D is TRBD1 (5 bases). Germline V CDR1 and CDR2: MNHNS, SASEGT. The length of the CDR3 is 14 residues. V lost 7 bases to trimming and J lost 7 bases, with 19 bases between them. The CDR3 here is CASTYADGGGGYTF. The CDR3 DNA follows: TGTGCCAGCACCTACGCCGACGGGGGGGGTGGCTACACCTTC.

The genes are TRBV30 and TRBJ1-6; D unresolved. This CDR3 spans 13 amino acids. V was clipped by 4 bases and J by 0 bases, with 4 bases between them. CDR1 and CDR2 from the germline V gene are GTSNPN and SVGIG (reference sequence). DNA of the CDR3: TGTGCCTGGACGGGCTCCTATAATTCACCCCTCCACTTT. Translation: CAWTGSYNSPLHF.

This clone has a count of ten or more. The rearrangement links TRBV3-1 to TRBJ2-3; D remains unclear. Trimming cost V 1 base and J 2 bases, with 10 bases left between them. Germline V lookup: CDR1 LGHDT, CDR2 YNNKEL (reference sequence). The CDR3 has 15 residues. The CDR3 DNA reads as TGTGCCAGCAGCCAAGCAGGCGGTCTCACAGATACGCAGTATTTT. This codes for CASSQAGGLTDTQYF.

In its sample, this clone was seen a few times. This chain joins TRBV7-2 and TRBJ2-7; 7 bases are a match to TRBD1. This CDR3 contains 13 residues. Germline assignment: CDR1 SGHTA and CDR2 FQGNSA. The junction had 5 bases not matched to a gene; V was cut back by 6 bases and J by 3 bases. DNA for the CDR3: TGTGCCAGCAGTTCTCGGACAGGCTACGAGCAGTACTTC. Protein: CASSSRTGYEQYF.

At least ten counts were recorded for this clone. The DNA of the CDR3 is TGTGCCAGCAGACAGCAGGGCAATGAGCAGTTCTTC. Its translation: CASRQQGNEQFF. The chain recombines TRBV6-1 with TRBJ2-1; the D gene is possibly TRBD1 (5 bases). The CDR3 consists of 12 residues. Trimming removed 6 bases from V and 6 bases from J, with 9 bases in between. From germline, CDR1 is MNHNS and CDR2 SASEGT.

By sample share, this clone is medium-sized. The V and J genes are TRBV19 and TRBJ1-6; no clear D gene. The CDR3 is made up of 14 amino acids. Germline V CDR1 and CDR2: LNHDA, SQIVND (reference sequence). The V gene lost 5 bases and the J gene lost 5 bases, with 10 bases spanning the gap. The CDR3 here is CASSPERNNSPLHF. CDR3 nucleotides: TGTGCCAGTAGTCCGGAAAGGAATAATTCACCCCTCCACTTT.

The CDR3 reads CAWSPSPNYGYTF. Here the CDR3 DNA reads TGTGCCTGGAGTCCTAGCCCTAACTATGGCTACACCTTC. J is TRBJ1-2 and V is TRBV30, with D uncertain. V lost 2 bases and J 0 bases, leaving 7 bases between the germline ends. From germline, CDR1 is GTSNPN and CDR2 SVGIG (reference sequence). The CDR3 contains 13 residues.

The CDR3 bases are TGTGCCAGCAGGGGATTGGGCTCTGGAAACACCATATATTTT. It translates to CASRGLGSGNTIYF. The V call is TRBV11-1, the J call TRBJ1-3; D uncertain. Trimming took 6 bases from V and 0 from J, leaving 9 bases between them. Per germline, CDR1 SGHAT and CDR2 FQDESV (reference sequence). The length of the CDR3 is 14 residues.

This clone was detected ten times or more. V gene TRBV30 combines with J gene TRBJ1-5; D might be TRBD1 (6 bases). Germline assignment: CDR1 GTSNPN and CDR2 SVGIG (reference sequence). The length of the CDR3 is 14 residues. Trimming pared 1 base from V and 3 bases from J, leaving 10 bases between. The CDR3 spells CAWSGGQFNQPQHF. The CDR3, as DNA: TGTGCCTGGAGTGGCGGACAGTTCAATCAGCCCCAGCATTTT. The variable domain in full, completed from reference TRBV30 and TRBJ1-5, reads SQTIHQWPATLVQPVGSPLSLECTVEGTSNPNLYWYRQAAGRGLQLLFYSVGIGQISSEVPQNLSASRPQDRQFILSSKKLLLSDSGFYLCAWSGGQFNQPQHFGDGTRLSIL.

The rearrangement uses TRBV20-1 and TRBJ2-3; perhaps TRBD1 as D (7 bases). This CDR3 spans 12 amino acids. V was trimmed by 4 bases and J by 4 bases, leaving 9 bases between them. Germline V gene lookup returns CDR1 DFQATT and CDR2 SNEGSKA (reference sequence). The CDR3: CSATGGSDTQYF. The CDR3 nucleotides read TGCAGTGCTACAGGGGGGTCAGATACGCAGTATTTT.

The rearrangement uses TRBV6-1 and TRBJ2-7; 8 bases match TRBD1. The CDR3 totals 15 residues. The germline CDR1 and CDR2 sequences are MNHNS and SASEGT. Here the CDR3 DNA reads TGTGCCAGCAGTCGGCAGGGGGCAGTCTCCTACGATCAGTACGTC. Its protein is CASSRQGAVSYDQYV.

This clone was observed many times. The chain combines TRBV18 with TRBJ1-6, with 9 bases lining up with TRBD1. The CDR3 length is 15 residues. Per germline, CDR1 KGHSH and CDR2 LQKENI. V gave up 8 bases and J gave up 6 bases; unmatched junction bases: 8. DNA of the CDR3: TGTGCCAGCGCAGCGGGGACAGGGCGTAATTCACCCCTCCACTTT. This sequence encodes CASAAGTGRNSPLHF. Full variable domain (rest looked up from reference TRBV18 and TRBJ1-6): NAGVMQNPRHLVRRRGQEARLRCSPMKGHSHVYWYRQLPEEGLKFMVYLQKENIIDESGMPKERFSAEFPKEGPSILRIQQVVRGDSAAYFCASAAGTGRNSPLHFGNGTRLTVT.

With respect to this clone: Likely a read error: the CDR3 ends without its conserved phenylalanine or tryptophan. The gene calls are TRBV9 and TRBJ2-7; perhaps TRBD1 as D (5 bases). This CDR3 region has 14 residues. Germline assignment: CDR1 SGDLS and CDR2 YYNGEE. The CDR3 DNA reads as TGTGGCAGCACCGTAGATTTAGGGGAATACGAGCAGTACTTG. It yields the protein CGSTVDLGEYEQYL.

In its sample, this clone was seen many times. In DNA, the CDR3 is TGTGCCTGGAGTGTAGGGCTAGCGGGGATCTACGAGCAGTACTTC. Amino acids: CAWSVGLAGIYEQYF. This chain uses TRBV30 with TRBJ2-7; 9 bases line up with TRBD2. Trimming cost V 0 bases and J 3 bases; bases outside gene matches: 6. This CDR3 contains 15 residues. CDR1 is GTSNPN and CDR2 is SVGIG in the germline V gene (reference sequence).

In its sample, this clone was seen many times. V usage is TRBV7-9 and J usage is TRBJ1-4, with D possibly being TRBD1 (5 bases). The germline V and J ends were trimmed by 1 base and 8 bases, with 17 bases remaining between them. Germline loops: CDR1 SEHNR, CDR2 FQNEAQ (reference sequence). The CDR3 totals 16 residues. Written as DNA, the CDR3 is TGTGCCAGCAGCTTAGAAGTAGGAGGGGCGGACGAAAAACTGTTTTTT. Protein: CASSLEVGGADEKLFF.